This TCR beta chain stems from a study of blood T cell repertoires in COVID-19. About the research overall: The study drew acute and convalescent COVID-19 samples from the United States, Italy and Spain. The cDNA or gDNA used as material had been derived from T cells, B-cell-depleted T cells, or PBMCs.

Per the original data handling: Amplification from reference gene primers served as the basis for estimated nucleated cell counts. Profiled with immunoSEQ multiplex PCR; TCRdb holds only in-frame clones, not every one. D and trimming come from the DNA, and the V and J calls and clone size come from that table. This table holds roughly 180,000 clones, around 88% found once. V lost 7 bases and J 10 bases, leaving 16 bases between the germline ends. The CDR3 runs to 13 residues. Sequencing was done on a sample of peripheral blood. The sequence came from a woman aged 25-40 years with acute or convalescent COVID-19. The chain combines TRBV12-3 or TRBV12-4 with TRBJ1-4, with D hard to call. Here the CDR3 DNA reads TGTGCCAGCAACGGGAACGGATTGGGAAAACTGTTTTTT. Residues: CASNGNGLGKLFF.